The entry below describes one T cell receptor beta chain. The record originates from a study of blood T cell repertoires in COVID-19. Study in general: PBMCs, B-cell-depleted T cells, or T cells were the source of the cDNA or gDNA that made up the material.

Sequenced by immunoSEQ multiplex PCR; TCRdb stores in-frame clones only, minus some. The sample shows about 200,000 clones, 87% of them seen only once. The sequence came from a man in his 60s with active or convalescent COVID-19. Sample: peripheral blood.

The CDR3 DNA reads TGTGCCAGCAGTGAAGCGGTCGTGGGGGCGCGCGGCTACACCTTC. Protein sequence: CASSEAVVGARGYTF. V gene TRBV6-1 combines with J gene TRBJ1-2; the D gene is possibly TRBD1 (6 bases). There are 15 residues in the CDR3. Trimming took off 0 bases at V and 8 bases at J, with 16 bases between the two ends. Per germline, CDR1 MNHNS and CDR2 SASEGT.